Included here is one TCR beta chain sequence, with context. The antigen is not known. The data belong to a study of CD8+ T cells in alopecia areata. Across the study: Treated individuals took tofacitinib by mouth, 5 to 10 mg twice daily. Study-level results: Normal scalp had lower clonality than lesional scalp, with alopecia totalis/universalis lesions showing this most strongly.

The CDR3 totals 16 residues. CDR1 and CDR2 (germline): SEHNR, FQNEAQ (reference sequence). V dropped 5 bases and J dropped 3 bases, with 20 bases sitting between them. After isolation, RNA underwent reverse transcription to generate cDNA as the sequencing template. Clones were read by immunoSEQ multiplex PCR, and TCRdb kept only the in-frame ones, dropping some. The data hold around 69,000 clones, with approximately 58% observed a single time. Researchers took lesional scalp punch biopsies and peripheral blood from people who were alopecia areata patients. Sorting of PBMCs yielded the CD4+ and CD8+ T cells.

The source of this sequence is a human donor with alopecia areata. The J gene is TRBJ2-7, the V gene TRBV7-9, with a tentative D call TRBD1 (6 bases). The starting material was CD8+ T cells sorted from blood, obtained at week 0. CDR3 sequence: CASSAQGGGHLYEQYF. The CDR3 DNA reads TGTGCCAGCAGCGCCCAGGGTGGGGGCCATCTCTACGAGCAGTACTTC.